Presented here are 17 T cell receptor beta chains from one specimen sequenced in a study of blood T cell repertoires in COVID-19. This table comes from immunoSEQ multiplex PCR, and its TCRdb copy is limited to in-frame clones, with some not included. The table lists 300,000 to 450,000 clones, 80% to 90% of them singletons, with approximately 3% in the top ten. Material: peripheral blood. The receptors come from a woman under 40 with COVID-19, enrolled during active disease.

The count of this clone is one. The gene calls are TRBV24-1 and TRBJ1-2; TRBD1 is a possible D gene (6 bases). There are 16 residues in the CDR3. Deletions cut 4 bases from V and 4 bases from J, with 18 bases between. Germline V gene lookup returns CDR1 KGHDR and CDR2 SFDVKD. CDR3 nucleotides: TGTGCCACCAGTGACCAGAGGACAGTGAGGATCTATGGCTACACCTTC. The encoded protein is CATSDQRTVRIYGYTF.

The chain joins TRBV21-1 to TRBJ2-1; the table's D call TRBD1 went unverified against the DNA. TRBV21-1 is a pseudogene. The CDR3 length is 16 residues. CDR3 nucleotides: TGTGCCAGCAGCGGACGTGGCAGGACACCATACAATGAGCAGTTCTTC. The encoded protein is CASSGRGRTPYNEQFF.

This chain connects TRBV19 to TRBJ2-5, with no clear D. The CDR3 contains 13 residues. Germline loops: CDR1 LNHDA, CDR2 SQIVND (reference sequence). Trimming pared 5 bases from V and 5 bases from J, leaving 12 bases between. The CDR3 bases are TGTGCCAGTAGTGGTGGCATGGGCGAGACCCAGTACTTC. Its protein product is CASSGGMGETQYF.

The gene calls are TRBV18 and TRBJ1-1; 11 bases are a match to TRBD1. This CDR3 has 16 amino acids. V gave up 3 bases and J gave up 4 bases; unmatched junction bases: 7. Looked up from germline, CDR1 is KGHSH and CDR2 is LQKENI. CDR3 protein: CASSPDRGRMGTEAFF. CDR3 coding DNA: TGTGCCAGCTCACCGGACAGGGGGCGGATGGGCACTGAAGCTTTCTTT.

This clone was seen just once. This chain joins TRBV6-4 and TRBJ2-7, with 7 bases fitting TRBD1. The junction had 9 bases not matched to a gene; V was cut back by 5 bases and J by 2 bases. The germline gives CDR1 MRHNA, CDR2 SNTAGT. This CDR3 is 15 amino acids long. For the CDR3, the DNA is TGTGCCAGCAGTCAAGACAGGGTCGGGACCTACGAGCAGTACTTC. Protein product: CASSQDRVGTYEQYF.

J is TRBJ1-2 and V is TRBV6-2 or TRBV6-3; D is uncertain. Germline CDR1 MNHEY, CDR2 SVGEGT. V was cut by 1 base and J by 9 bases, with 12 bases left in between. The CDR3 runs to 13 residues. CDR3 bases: TGTGCCAGCAGTTACTTGCAGGTGACACGCTACACCTTC. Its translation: CASSYLQVTRYTF.

This CDR3 reads CASSFNSGGTYNEQFF. The CDR3 DNA reads as TGTGCCAGCAGTTTCAATTCAGGGGGTACGTACAATGAGCAGTTCTTC. This chain uses TRBV27 with TRBJ2-1; 7 bases align to TRBD1. Trimming at V came to 3 bases and at J to 4 bases, leaving 9 bases not matched to a gene. Germline V gives CDR1 MNHEY, CDR2 SMNVEV (reference sequence). There are 16 residues in the CDR3.

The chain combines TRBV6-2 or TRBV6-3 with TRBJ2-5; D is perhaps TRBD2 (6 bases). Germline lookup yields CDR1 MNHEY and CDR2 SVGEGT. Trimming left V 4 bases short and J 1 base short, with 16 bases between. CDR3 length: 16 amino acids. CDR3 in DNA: TGTGCCAGCAGTTTGTCACGCGGGGCCAGCCAAGAGACCCAGTACTTC. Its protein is CASSLSRGASQETQYF.

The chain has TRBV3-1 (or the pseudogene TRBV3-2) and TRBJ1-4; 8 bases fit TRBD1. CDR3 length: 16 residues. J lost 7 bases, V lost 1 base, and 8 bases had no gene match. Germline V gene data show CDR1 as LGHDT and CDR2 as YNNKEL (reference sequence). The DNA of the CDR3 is TGTGCCAGCAGCCAAGCCCGGACAGGGACGGCTGAAAAACTGTTTTTT. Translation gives CASSQARTGTAEKLFF.

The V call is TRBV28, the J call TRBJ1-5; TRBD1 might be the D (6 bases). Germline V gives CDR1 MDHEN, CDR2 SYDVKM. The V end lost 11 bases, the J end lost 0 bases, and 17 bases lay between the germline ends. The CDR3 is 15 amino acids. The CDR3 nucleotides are TGTGCCGCAAAAGAAACAGGGAATAGCAATCAGCCCCAGCATTTT. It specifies CAAKETGNSNQPQHF. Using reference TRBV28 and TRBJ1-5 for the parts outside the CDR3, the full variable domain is DVKVTQSSRYLVKRTGEKVFLECVQDMDHENMFWYRQDPGLGLRLIYFSYDVKMKEKGDIPEGYSVSREKKERFSLILESASTNQTSMYLCAAKETGNSNQPQHFGDGTRLSIL.

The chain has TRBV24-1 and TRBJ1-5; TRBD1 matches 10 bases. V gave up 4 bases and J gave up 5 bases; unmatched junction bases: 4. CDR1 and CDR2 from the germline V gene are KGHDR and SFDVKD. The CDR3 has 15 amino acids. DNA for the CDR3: TGTGCCACCAGTGACTCCGGGACAGGGGATCAGCCCCAGCATTTT. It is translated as CATSDSGTGDQPQHF.

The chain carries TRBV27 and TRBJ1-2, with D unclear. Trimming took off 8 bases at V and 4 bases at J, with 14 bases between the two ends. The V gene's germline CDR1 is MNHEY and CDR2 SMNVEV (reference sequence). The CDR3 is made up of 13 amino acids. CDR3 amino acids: CASGMREFYGYTF. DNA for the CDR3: TGTGCCAGCGGGATGCGGGAGTTCTATGGCTACACCTTC.

CDR3 in DNA: TGTGCCAGTAGTGCCGGACAGGGGAGCAATCAGCCCCAGCATTTT. This sequence encodes CASSAGQGSNQPQHF. V and J are TRBV19 and TRBJ1-5; TRBD1 matches at 9 bases. With V trimmed by 5 bases and J by 1 base, 3 bases remained unmatched. CDR1 is LNHDA and CDR2 is SQIVND in the germline V gene (reference sequence). The CDR3 totals 15 residues.

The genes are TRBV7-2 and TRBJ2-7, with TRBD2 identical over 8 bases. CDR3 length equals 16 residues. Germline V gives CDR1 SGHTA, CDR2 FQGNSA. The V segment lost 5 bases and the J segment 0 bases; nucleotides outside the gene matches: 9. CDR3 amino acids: CASSPTGGALSYEQYF. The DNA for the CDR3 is TGTGCCAGCAGCCCGACGGGGGGGGCCCTCTCCTACGAGCAGTACTTC.

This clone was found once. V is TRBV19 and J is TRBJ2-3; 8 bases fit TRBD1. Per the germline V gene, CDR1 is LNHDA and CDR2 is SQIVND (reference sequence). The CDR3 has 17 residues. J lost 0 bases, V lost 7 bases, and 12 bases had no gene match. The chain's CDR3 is CASTHRGIARSTDTQYF. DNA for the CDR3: TGTGCCAGTACGCACAGGGGGATCGCTAGAAGCACAGATACGCAGTATTTT.

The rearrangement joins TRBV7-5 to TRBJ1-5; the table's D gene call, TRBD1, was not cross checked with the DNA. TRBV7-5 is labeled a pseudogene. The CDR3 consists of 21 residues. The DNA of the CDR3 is TGTGCCAGAAGCTTAGAAAGCTCGACAGGGCGAATAGACATTAGCAATCAGCCCCAGCATTTT. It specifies CARSLESSTGRIDISNQPQHF.

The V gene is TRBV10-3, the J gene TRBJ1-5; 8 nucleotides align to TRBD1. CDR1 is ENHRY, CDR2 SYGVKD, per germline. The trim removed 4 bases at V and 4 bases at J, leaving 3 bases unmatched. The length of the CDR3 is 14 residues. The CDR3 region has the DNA TGTGCCATCAGTGGGGACAGGAATAATCAGCCCCAGCATTTT. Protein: CAISGDRNNQPQHF.